Listed below are T cell receptor beta chains from one sample, sequenced in a study of T-cell memory formation after mild COVID-19. TCRdb re-analysed the 5' RACE reads in MiXCR, keeping a single row per CDR3 protein. The sample yields a few hundred thousand distinct CDR3 sequences, roughly a fifth seen once. The sequenced sample consisted of PBMCs or a T cell subset sorted from them (not recorded which). Source of these receptors: a man between 18 and 29 years old who had mild COVID-19 (a few samples of this study predate the infection). Cell type and time point are not known. CDR3s include the opening cysteine and the closing phenylalanine or tryptophan. A D gene is named only where the DNA matches it firmly. Expanded clones get a size class; other rows say once, few or many, or leave the size out.

v_call	clone_size	j_call	d_call	cdr3_aa	cdr3_nt
TRBV20-1	-	TRBJ1-6	-	CSAPRRRGNSPLHF	TGCAGTGCACCCCGACGGCGGGGTAATTCACCCCTCCACTTT
TRBV12-3/TRBV12-4	-	TRBJ2-6	-	CASSLARAPGANVLTF	TGTGCCAGCAGTTTAGCGAGAGCTCCTGGGGCCAACGTCCTGACTTTC
TRBV7-3	-	TRBJ1-1	-	CASSNRQNTEAFF	TGTGCCAGCAGCAACAGACAGAACACTGAAGCTTTCTTT
TRBV7-8	many	TRBJ2-2	TRBD2	CASSPRGAGGTGELFF	TGTGCCAGCAGCCCCCGTGGGGCGGGGGGTACCGGGGAGCTGTTTTTT
TRBV7-2	-	TRBJ2-5	TRBD2	CASSLIGGQETQYF	TGTGCCAGCAGCTTAATCGGGGGGCAAGAGACCCAGTACTTC
TRBV7-9	few	TRBJ1-3	-	CASRLESSGNTIYF	TGTGCCAGCAGATTGGAGAGCTCTGGAAACACCATATATTTT
TRBV2	few	TRBJ2-3	-	CASRFRDTPSTDTQYF	TGTGCCAGCAGGTTCCGGGACACCCCTAGCACAGATACGCAGTATTTT
TRBV6-6	few	TRBJ1-2	TRBD1	CASSHPTGTMKGYTF	TGTGCCAGCAGTCATCCGACAGGGACCATGAAGGGCTACACCTTC
TRBV15	-	TRBJ1-2	-	CATSRDRANYGYTF	TGTGCCACCAGCAGAGACAGGGCTAACTATGGCTACACCTTC
TRBV18	-	TRBJ1-5	-	CASSPGGRDQPQHF	TGTGCCAGCTCACCAGGGGGGCGGGATCAGCCCCAGCATTTT
TRBV6-6	few	TRBJ1-1	TRBD1	CASRQGGTEAFF	TGTGCCAGCCGGCAGGGGGGCACTGAAGCTTTCTTT
TRBV6-6	-	TRBJ1-2	-	CASSYSMLERNNYGYTF	TGTGCCAGCAGTTACTCGATGCTCGAGAGAAATAACTATGGCTACACCTTC
TRBV20-1	-	TRBJ2-5	-	CSAPAGRTQYF	TGCAGTGCCCCAGCAGGGCGGACCCAGTACTTC
TRBV7-2	-	TRBJ2-7	-	CASSFSGPGEQYF	TGTGCCAGCAGCTTTTCTGGACCGGGGGAGCAGTACTTC
TRBV15	few	TRBJ2-3	-	CATSRGGGSLNSDTQYF	TGTGCCACCAGCAGAGGTGGGGGTAGTCTAAACTCAGATACGCAGTATTTT
TRBV27	-	TRBJ2-3	-	CASRARGSPTDTQYF	TGTGCCAGCAGGGCCAGGGGATCCCCCACAGATACGCAGTATTTT
TRBV5-1	-	TRBJ1-3	-	CASSLAGFSSGNTIYF	TGCGCCAGCAGCTTGGCGGGGTTTAGCTCTGGAAACACCATATATTTT
TRBV20-1	-	TRBJ2-2	TRBD1	CSAPKPGTGLTGELFF	TGCAGTGCCCCCAAGCCCGGGACAGGGCTCACCGGGGAGCTGTTTTTT
TRBV7-2	-	TRBJ2-5	TRBD1	CASSLGDSWYQETQYF	TGTGCCAGCAGCTTAGGGGACAGTTGGTACCAAGAGACCCAGTACTTC
TRBV6-4	-	TRBJ2-5	-	CASSDSIFVGQETQYF	TGTGCCAGCAGTGACTCGATCTTTGTGGGGCAAGAGACCCAGTACTTC
TRBV12-3/TRBV12-4	few	TRBJ2-2	-	CASSRGRGTGELFF	TGTGCCAGCAGTCGGGGCCGGGGCACCGGGGAGCTGTTTTTT
TRBV12-3/TRBV12-4	-	TRBJ1-1	-	CASSPKQGMNTEAFF	TGTGCCAGCAGTCCCAAACAGGGTATGAACACTGAAGCTTTCTTT
TRBV27	-	TRBJ2-3	TRBD1	CASNPGTGIQYF	TGTGCCAGCAACCCCGGGACAGGTATCCAGTATTTT
TRBV7-6	-	TRBJ2-7	TRBD1	CASSSTGIGVQYF	TGTGCCAGCAGCTCGACAGGGATTGGGGTGCAGTACTTC
TRBV5-1	-	TRBJ2-3	-	CASSGHLQRRDTQYF	TGCGCCAGCAGCGGGCACCTGCAACGGAGAGATACGCAGTATTTT
TRBV20-1	-	TRBJ2-7	TRBD2	CSARAGGYEQYF	TGCAGTGCTAGAGCGGGGGGCTACGAGCAGTACTTC
TRBV2	-	TRBJ1-2	-	CASSTLRGGDGYTF	TGTGCAAGCAGTACCCTTAGGGGTGGCGATGGCTACACCTTC
TRBV7-8	many	TRBJ2-7	TRBD1	CASSSRPGQGGYEQYF	TGTGCCAGCAGCTCACGACCGGGACAGGGGGGTTACGAGCAGTACTTC
TRBV20-1	-	TRBJ2-5	TRBD2	CSGVTSGGRNQETQYF	TGCAGTGGAGTAACTAGCGGGGGGAGGAACCAAGAGACCCAGTACTTC
TRBV6-5	once	TRBJ2-2	-	CASGLTGTEITGELFF	TGTGCCAGCGGTCTTACCGGGACGGAGATCACCGGGGAGCTGTTTTTT
TRBV4-2	few	TRBJ1-1	TRBD1	CASSHSDRAAEAFF	TGTGCCAGCAGCCACTCAGACAGGGCCGCTGAAGCTTTCTTT
TRBV5-1	few	TRBJ2-2	-	CASSLDTGPGELFF	TGCGCCAGCAGCTTGGATACGGGCCCCGGGGAGCTGTTTTTT
TRBV28	-	TRBJ2-3	-	CASSFRVDTQYF	TGTGCCAGCAGTTTTAGGGTAGATACGCAGTATTTT
TRBV7-2	-	TRBJ1-2	-	CASSLTRRAGVGNGYTF	TGTGCCAGCAGCTTAACCCGGCGAGCAGGGGTGGGTAATGGCTACACCTTC
TRBV24-1	-	TRBJ2-1	-	CATSDPTEAYHEQFF	TGTGCCACCAGTGATCCGACGGAAGCCTACCATGAGCAGTTCTTC
TRBV6-2/TRBV6-3	-	TRBJ2-3	TRBD1	CASSGRTGYTDTQYF	TGTGCCAGCAGCGGGCGGACAGGGTATACAGATACGCAGTATTTT
TRBV5-1	few	TRBJ1-4	-	CASSLEGQSNEKLFF	TGCGCCAGCAGCTTGGAAGGTCAGAGTAATGAAAAACTGTTTTTT
TRBV7-2	few	TRBJ2-5	-	CASSRFLQETQYF	TGTGCCAGCAGCCGATTCCTGCAAGAGACCCAGTACTTC
TRBV5-1	-	TRBJ2-7	-	CASRDGDDYEQYF	TGCGCCAGCCGCGACGGAGATGACTACGAGCAGTACTTC
TRBV11-2	few	TRBJ2-3	TRBD1	CASSNRDRGNTQYF	TGTGCCAGCAGCAACCGGGACAGGGGAAATACGCAGTATTTT